This paragraph reports one TCR beta chain. Its antigen remains unidentified. This sample is drawn from a study of beta chain features in type 1 diabetes. The isolated RNA, all of it, was reverse transcribed, so expressed TCRB transcripts were what got sequenced. Sequencing was performed with immunoSEQ multiplex PCR; in TCRdb, only in-frame clones are kept and a portion is missing. The table lists about 150,000 clones, less than 10% of them singletons. Notes on the study in general: Shorter TCRB CDR3s, moderately but significantly so, marked every one of the four CD4+ subsets in Type 1 diabetes patients.

From germline, CDR1 is SNHLY and CDR2 FYNNEI. This CDR3 region has 11 residues. Trimming removed 5 bases at V and 7 bases at J, with 7 bases between. Material: central memory CD4+ T cells from blood. V usage is TRBV2 and J usage is TRBJ2-3; D call uncertain. This receptor was identified in a man aged 18 to 29 with type 1 diabetes. CDR3 DNA: TGTGCCAGCAGTCCTACTAATACGCAGTATTTT. This translates into CASSPTNTQYF.